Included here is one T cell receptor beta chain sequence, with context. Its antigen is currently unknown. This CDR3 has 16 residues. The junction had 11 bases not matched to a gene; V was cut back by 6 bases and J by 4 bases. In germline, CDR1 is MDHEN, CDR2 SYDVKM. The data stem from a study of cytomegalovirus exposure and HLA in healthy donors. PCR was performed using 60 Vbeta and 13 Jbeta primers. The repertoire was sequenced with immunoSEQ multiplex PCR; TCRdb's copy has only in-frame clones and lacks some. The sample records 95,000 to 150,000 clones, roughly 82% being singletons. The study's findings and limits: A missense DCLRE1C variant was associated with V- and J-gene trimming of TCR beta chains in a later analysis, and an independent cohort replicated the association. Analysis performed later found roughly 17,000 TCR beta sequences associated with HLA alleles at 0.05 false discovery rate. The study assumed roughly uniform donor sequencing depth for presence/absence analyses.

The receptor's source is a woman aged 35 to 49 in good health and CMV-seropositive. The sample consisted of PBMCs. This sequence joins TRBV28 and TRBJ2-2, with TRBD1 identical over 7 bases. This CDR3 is CASSRRGQSSTGELFF. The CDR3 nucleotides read TGTGCCAGCAGCCGCCGGGGACAGTCGTCCACCGGGGAGCTGTTTTTT.